Below, one T cell receptor (beta chain) is given with its context. Antigen specificity is unknown. A second about 7 to 12 cycle PCR used barcoded and J-beta primers. One entry per CDR3 protein results from TCRdb running MiXCR on the 5' RACE reads. The sample has 500,000 to 600,000 distinct CDR3 sequences, about 25% seen once. This specimen belongs to a study of blood T cells in healthy people across ages. General study findings and limits: Diversity estimates from one million T cells were considered underestimates.

Deletions cut 5 bases from V and 4 bases from J, with 16 bases between. Germline CDR1 is DFQATT and CDR2 is SNEGSKA (reference sequence). The CDR3 consists of 14 residues. Sequenced: blood. The rearrangement links TRBV20-1 to TRBJ2-3, with D perhaps matching TRBD2 (5 bases). The sequence derives from a woman between 70 and 85 years old in good health. The CDR3 region is CSAPDLDQADTQYF. In nucleotides, the CDR3 is TGCAGTGCTCCGGACTTGGATCAAGCAGATACGCAGTATTTT.